The 9 T cell receptor beta chains listed next were all sequenced from one sample in a study of early T cells in non-severe SARS-CoV-2 infection. A single record per CDR3 protein comes from TCRdb applying MiXCR to the 5' RACE reads. The sample lists under 100,000 distinct CDR3 sequences, roughly an eighth occurring once. The material sequenced was whole blood. The receptors derive from an adult who was a healthcare worker with PCR-confirmed SARS-CoV-2 infection or an uninfected control (not recorded which).

This clonotype was picked up many times. The V and J genes are TRBV2 and TRBJ2-5; possibly TRBD2 for D (6 bases). The ends were cut back, 4 bases at V and 1 base at J, with 13 bases in the middle. Germline assignment: CDR1 SNHLY and CDR2 FYNNEI. The CDR3 covers 15 residues. The chain's CDR3 is CASSGGTYRQETQYF. In DNA, the CDR3 is TGTGCCAGCAGTGGCGGGACTTACCGCCAAGAGACCCAGTACTTC.

This clonotype was picked up a small number of times. The chain employs TRBV6-1 and TRBJ2-3; 10 bases are shared with TRBD2. Germline assignment: CDR1 MNHNS and CDR2 SASEGT. With 2 bases clipped from V and 4 bases from J, the junction kept 6 bases outside the gene matches. The CDR3 extends over 16 amino acids. Here the CDR3 DNA reads TGTGCCAGCAGTGAAACCTTAGCGGGGGGCCCAGATACGCAGTATTTT. Its translation: CASSETLAGGPDTQYF.

This chain connects TRBV12-3 or TRBV12-4 to TRBJ1-6, with D possibly being TRBD1 (5 bases). V shed 4 bases and J shed 7 bases, with 11 bases lying between them. CDR3 length equals 14 residues. The CDR3 DNA is TGTGCCAGCAGTTGGAAAGGGGCCAATTCACCCCTCCACTTT. Translated, it gives CASSWKGANSPLHF.

In this sample, this clonotype turned up many times. The chain couples TRBV20-1 to TRBJ2-1; 12 nucleotides agree with TRBD2. Germline V gene lookup returns CDR1 DFQATT and CDR2 SNEGSKA (reference sequence). V gave up 4 bases and J gave up 5 bases; unmatched junction bases: 6. The length of the CDR3 is 15 residues. CDR3 nucleotide sequence: TGCAGTGCTAACCTTCTAGCGGGGGGGAACAATGAGCAGTTCTTC. Residues: CSANLLAGGNNEQFF.

There are a few counts of this clonotype. The rearrangement uses TRBV6-6 and TRBJ1-2, with D unclear. The germline gives CDR1 MNHNY, CDR2 SVGAGI (reference sequence). This CDR3 is built from 12 residues. With 7 bases removed from V and 5 bases from J, the gap between germline ends came to 11 bases. The CDR3 region is CASTEDGYGYTF. Written as DNA, the CDR3 is TGTGCCAGCACTGAGGATGGGTATGGCTACACCTTC.

The table lists this clonotype with many counts. The chain couples TRBV20-1 to TRBJ1-4; 9 positions agree with TRBD1. V trimming: 3 bases; J trimming: 8 bases; junction bases outside the gene matches: 7. The CDR3 totals 14 residues. The germline CDR1 and CDR2 sequences are DFQATT and SNEGSKA (reference sequence). Here the CDR3 DNA reads TGCAGTGCTAGCACAGGGGGCATTCGAGAAAAACTGTTTTTT. Translated, it gives CSASTGGIREKLFF.

This clonotype was detected ten times or more. The chain recombines TRBV30 with TRBJ2-3; 7 bases agree with TRBD2. The CDR3 runs to 15 residues. The trim removed 0 bases at V and 4 bases at J, leaving 7 bases unmatched. Germline V gene sequence: CDR1 GTSNPN, CDR2 SVGIG (reference sequence). CDR3 sequence (DNA): TGTGCCTGGAGTGTAGGAGCGGGGAGGGCAGATACGCAGTATTTT. Its translation: CAWSVGAGRADTQYF.

This clonotype was seen only a few times. The J gene is TRBJ2-3, the V gene TRBV20-1; D not resolved. This CDR3 has 12 residues. Per the germline V gene, CDR1 is DFQATT and CDR2 is SNEGSKA (reference sequence). V was trimmed by 6 bases and J by 4 bases, leaving 11 bases between them. The CDR3 coding sequence is TGCAGTGCCTCCTCGTCGGCAGATACGCAGTATTTT. This gives the protein CSASSSADTQYF.

This clonotype was counted only a few times. The genes are TRBV7-6 and TRBJ2-7, with TRBD1 matching over 7 bases. CDR3 length: 15 residues. Trimming cost V 6 bases and J 6 bases; bases outside gene matches: 14. Per the germline V gene, CDR1 is SGHVS and CDR2 is FNYEAQ. The CDR3 DNA reads as TGTGCCAGCAGTTTCGGCACCACAGGGGTAGGCGAGCAGTACTTC. Translated: CASSFGTTGVGEQYF.